This paragraph reports one T cell receptor (beta chain). Naivety among CD8 cells was defined by CD45RO negativity and positive CCR7 selection, thereby excluding terminally differentiated effector memory CD45RA+ cells. The data derive from a study of shared clonotypes between healthy human individuals. Germline-derived CDR1 and CDR2 are DFQATT and SNEGSKA (reference sequence). There are 11 residues in the CDR3. The J segment lost 6 bases and the V segment lost 3 bases, leaving 1 base of the junction unmatched. Generated by immunoSEQ multiplex PCR, the TCRdb table keeps only in-frame clones and is missing some. The sample consists of around 560,000 clones, approximately 95% of them appearing once.

This chain joins TRBV20-1 and TRBJ2-7; the match to TRBD2 covers 8 bases. The sequencing sample was made of naive CD8+ T cells sorted from blood. The receptor was isolated from a woman aged 25-40 years in good health. The CDR3 spells CSARAGGEQYF. DNA for the CDR3: TGCAGTGCTAGGGCGGGGGGCGAGCAGTACTTC.